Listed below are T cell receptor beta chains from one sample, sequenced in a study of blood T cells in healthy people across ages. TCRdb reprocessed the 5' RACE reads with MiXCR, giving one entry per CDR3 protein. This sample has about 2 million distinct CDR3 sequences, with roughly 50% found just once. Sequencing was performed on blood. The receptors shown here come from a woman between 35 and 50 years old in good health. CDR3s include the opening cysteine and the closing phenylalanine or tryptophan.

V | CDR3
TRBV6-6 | CASSSGGAGQPQHF
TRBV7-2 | CASSLAATPLNQPQHF
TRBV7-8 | CASSPDRAQETRYF
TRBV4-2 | CASSNPGGGQETQYF
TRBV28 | CASSSRGDPGAEHGYTF
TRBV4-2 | CASSQLNSDRGRHGYTF
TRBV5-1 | CASSNQGAQNGYTF
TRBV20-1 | CSARPTLQETQYF
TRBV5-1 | CASRGQGADSPLHF
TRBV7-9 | CASSFYRGSNYGYTF
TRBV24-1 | CATSTNRQSVRETQYF
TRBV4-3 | CASSQDDGLAGGTDTQYF
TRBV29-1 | CSVELLQSSYNEQFF
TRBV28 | CASKKRGKTDSYEQYF
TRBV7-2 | CASSSWTSGSYEQYF
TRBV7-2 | CASSLGSGMPYEQFF
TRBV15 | CATSREVGSYEQYF
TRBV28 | CASSFRDDSYEQYF
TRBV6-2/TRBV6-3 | CASSYVLGSGETQYF
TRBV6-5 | CASSYSRGGLGYEQYF
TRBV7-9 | CASSLGVELYGYTF
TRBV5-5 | CASSGETQRKIGEQYF
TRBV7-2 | CASSLVLAGRETQYF
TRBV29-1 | CSVHPLGDTEAFF